The 13 T cell receptor beta chains in this list originate from one sample, sequenced in a study of blood T cells in healthy people across ages. A sample-barcoded 5' primer and a J-beta primer mix were used in a second PCR of about 7 to 12 cycles. Using its own MiXCR run on the 5' RACE reads, TCRdb lists one record per CDR3 protein. Of hundreds of thousands of distinct CDR3 sequences in the sample, about 30% were seen once. The material sequenced was blood. The receptors here all came from a woman older than 75 in good health.

In the case of this clonotype: Sequence at one end of the junction differs from germline and may be a read error. The chain combines TRBV6-5 with TRBJ2-1, with 10 bases aligning to TRBD1. The CDR3 loop spans 15 amino acids. Germline values: CDR1 MNHEY, CDR2 SVGAGI. The CDR3 loop reads CASTYWDRGYNEQFF. The CDR3 bases are TGTGCCAGCACTTACTGGGACAGGGGTTACAATGAGCAGTTCTTC.

In this sample, this clonotype turned up many times. CDR3 coding DNA: TGTGCCAGCAGCGGATTAGCGGGGGGACAAGAGACCCAGTACTTC. This encodes CASSGLAGGQETQYF. This chain uses TRBV9 with TRBJ2-5; 10 bases map to TRBD2. With 3 bases clipped from V and 2 bases from J, the junction kept 4 bases outside the gene matches. Germline assignment: CDR1 SGDLS and CDR2 YYNGEE. The CDR3 spans 15 residues.

J is TRBJ2-5 and V is TRBV24-1; the D gene is possibly TRBD2 (6 bases). This CDR3 comprises 15 residues. Germline V lookup: CDR1 KGHDR, CDR2 SFDVKD. The V gene lost 7 bases and the J gene lost 2 bases, with 16 bases spanning the gap. The CDR3: CATRSDGTQQETQYF. The CDR3 nucleotides are TGTGCCACCAGATCAGACGGGACTCAACAAGAGACCCAGTACTTC.

This clonotype was counted at least ten times. The V call is TRBV6-5, the J call TRBJ1-2, with TRBD1 matching 9 bases. The V gene end was trimmed by 5 bases and the J gene end by 6 bases; junction bases not matched to a gene: 16. Germline V gene sequence: CDR1 MNHEY, CDR2 SVGAGI. The CDR3 spans 17 residues. The DNA for the CDR3 is TGTGCCAGCAGTCACCGGGACAGGGCTATATTACCCCATGGCTACACCTTC. Amino acids: CASSHRDRAILPHGYTF.

The chain employs TRBV27 and TRBJ1-5, with TRBD1 matching 10 bases. This CDR3 is built from 14 residues. The germline CDR1 and CDR2 sequences are MNHEY and SMNVEV (reference sequence). V lost 2 bases to trimming and J lost 7 bases; unmatched junction nucleotides: 2. The CDR3 spells CASSLKTGGQPQHF. The CDR3 DNA sequence: TGTGCCAGCAGTTTAAAGACAGGGGGCCAGCCCCAGCATTTT.

The V call is TRBV5-1, the J call TRBJ2-1, with D possibly matching TRBD1 (5 bases). The CDR3 is 14 residues long. The germline V gene has CDR1 SGHRS and CDR2 YFSETQ. With 2 bases removed from V and 1 base from J, the gap between germline ends came to 7 bases. The CDR3 loop is CASSLGVSYNEQFF. CDR3 in DNA: TGCGCCAGCAGCTTAGGGGTTTCCTACAATGAGCAGTTCTTC.

This clonotype was seen ten or more times. CDR3 loop: CASSLAPGVNQPQHF. Written as DNA, the CDR3 is TGTGCCAGCAGCTTAGCCCCAGGGGTCAATCAGCCCCAGCATTTT. V and J are TRBV7-2 and TRBJ1-5; TRBD1 is a possible D gene (6 bases). The CDR3 is 15 amino acids. V dropped 0 bases and J dropped 3 bases, with 9 bases sitting between them. Germline V lookup: CDR1 SGHTA, CDR2 FQGNSA.

This clonotype was counted only a few times. This chain uses TRBV2 with TRBJ2-5; 7 nucleotides align to TRBD2. The germline V gene encodes CDR1 SNHLY and CDR2 FYNNEI. This CDR3 has 14 amino acids. J lost 11 bases, V lost 5 bases, and 14 bases had no gene match. DNA of the CDR3: TGTGCCAGCAGTCAAGGACTAGGGAACAATGAGCAGTACTTC. This encodes CASSQGLGNNEQYF.

The chain carries TRBV4-2 and TRBJ1-6; D might be TRBD1 (5 bases). This CDR3 is 14 amino acids long. Germline values: CDR1 LGHNA, CDR2 YNFKEQ. V was pared by 1 base and J by 7 bases, with 8 bases between. CDR3 bases: TGTGCCAGCAGCCAAGCCCAGGGAAATTCACCCCTCCACTTT. This codes for CASSQAQGNSPLHF.

With respect to this clonotype: The conserved phenylalanine or tryptophan normally closing the CDR3 is absent here, so this likely arose from a read error. This chain links TRBV28 with TRBJ1-2; D ambiguous. Germline assignment: CDR1 MDHEN and CDR2 SYDVKM. This CDR3 is 13 amino acids long. V lost 7 bases, J lost 8 bases, and 17 bases lay in between. This chain's CDR3 is CASTTNPSHGYTV. The CDR3 DNA follows: TGTGCCAGCACTACAAACCCCAGTCACGGCTACACCGTC.

This clonotype was detected only a few times. J is TRBJ1-1 and V is TRBV18; TRBD1 matches 10 bases. The germline CDR1 and CDR2 sequences are KGHSH and LQKENI. Germline trimming cut 6 bases from V and 12 bases from J; bases unmatched to any gene: 7. This CDR3 has 12 residues. CDR3 in amino acids: CASSLDRGIPFF. In DNA, the CDR3 is TGTGCCAGCTCCCTGGACAGGGGGATACCTTTCTTT.

As concerns this clonotype: A much larger clone lies one base from this, so it may be a read error. Because the CDR3 is missing its conserved closing phenylalanine or tryptophan, this is likely a read error. The chain uses TRBV12-3 or TRBV12-4 and TRBJ2-1; D unresolved. V was pared by 5 bases and J by 12 bases, with 14 bases between. This CDR3 region has 12 residues. The CDR3 coding sequence is TGTGCCAGCAGTCGCGCCCCTAGTGCGCAGTTCTCC. It codes for CASSRAPSAQFS.

Worth noting for this clonotype: A clone one base away is much larger, so this may be a read error. V and J are TRBV6-5 and TRBJ2-7; 7 positions match TRBD2. V lost 6 bases and J lost 3; bases outside the gene matches: 8. In germline, CDR1 is MNHEY, CDR2 SVGAGI. The CDR3 totals 14 residues. CDR3 DNA sequence: TGTGCCAGCAGCCGAGGACTAGTTCGCTACGAGCAGTACTTC. Protein sequence: CASSRGLVRYEQYF.